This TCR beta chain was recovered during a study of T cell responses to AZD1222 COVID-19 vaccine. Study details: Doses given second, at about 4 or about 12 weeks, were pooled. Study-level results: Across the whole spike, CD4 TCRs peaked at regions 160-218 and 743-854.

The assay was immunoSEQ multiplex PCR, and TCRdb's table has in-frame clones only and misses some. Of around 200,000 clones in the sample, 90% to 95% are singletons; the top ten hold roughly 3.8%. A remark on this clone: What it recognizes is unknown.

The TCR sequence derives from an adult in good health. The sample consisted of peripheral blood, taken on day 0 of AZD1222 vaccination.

CDR3 DNA sequence: TGCGCCAGCACCCTACAGGGTTATGAGCAGTTCTTC. It is translated as CASTLQGYEQFF. The chain is built from TRBV5-1 and TRBJ2-1, with a weak D call TRBD1 (6 bases). The V end was cut by 6 bases, the J end by 8 bases, with 12 bases between. Per germline, CDR1 SGHRS and CDR2 YFSETQ. The CDR3 sequence is 12 residues long.